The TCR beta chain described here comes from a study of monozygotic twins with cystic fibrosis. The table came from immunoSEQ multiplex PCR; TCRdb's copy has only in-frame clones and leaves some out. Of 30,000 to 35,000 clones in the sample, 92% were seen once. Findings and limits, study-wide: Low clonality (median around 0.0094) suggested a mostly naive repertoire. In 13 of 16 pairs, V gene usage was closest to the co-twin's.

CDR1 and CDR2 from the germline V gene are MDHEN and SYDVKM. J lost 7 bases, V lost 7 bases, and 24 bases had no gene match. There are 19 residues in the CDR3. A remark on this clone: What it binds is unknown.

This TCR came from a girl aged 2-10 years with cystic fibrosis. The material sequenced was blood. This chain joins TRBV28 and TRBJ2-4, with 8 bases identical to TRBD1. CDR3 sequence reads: CASTRSGVGQGGKLNIQYF. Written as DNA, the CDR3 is TGTGCCAGCACCAGAAGTGGAGTAGGACAGGGAGGAAAGTTGAACATTCAGTACTTC.